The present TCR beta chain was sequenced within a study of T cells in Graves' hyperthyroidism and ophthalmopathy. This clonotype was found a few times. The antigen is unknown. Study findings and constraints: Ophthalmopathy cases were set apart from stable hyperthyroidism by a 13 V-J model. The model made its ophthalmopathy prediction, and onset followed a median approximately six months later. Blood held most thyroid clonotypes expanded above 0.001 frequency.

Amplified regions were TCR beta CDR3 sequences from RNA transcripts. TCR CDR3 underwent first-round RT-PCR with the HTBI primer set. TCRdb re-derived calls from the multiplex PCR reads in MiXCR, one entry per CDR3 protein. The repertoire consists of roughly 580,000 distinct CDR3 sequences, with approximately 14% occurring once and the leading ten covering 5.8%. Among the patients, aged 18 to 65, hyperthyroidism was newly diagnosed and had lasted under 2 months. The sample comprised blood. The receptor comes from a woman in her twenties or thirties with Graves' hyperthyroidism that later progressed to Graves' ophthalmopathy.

The CDR3 DNA reads as TGTGCCAGCAGCGCAGGGACTAGCGGTTACAATGAGCAGTTCTTC. This translates into CASSAGTSGYNEQFF. This chain uses TRBV9 with TRBJ2-1; 11 nucleotides agree with TRBD2. The CDR3 contains 15 residues. The germline V gene has CDR1 SGDLS and CDR2 YYNGEE. Trimming removed 3 bases from V and 4 bases from J; junction bases left unmatched: 3.